The rows below give T cell receptor beta chains drawn from one sample of a study of blood T cell repertoires in COVID-19. Sequencing was performed with immunoSEQ multiplex PCR; in TCRdb, only in-frame clones are kept and a portion is missing. This table has approximately 45,000 clones, 85% to 90% appearing once. Source material: peripheral blood. These receptor sequences come from a man in his forties with COVID-19, enrolled during active disease. Each CDR3 is given with its conserved first and last residue. Fields, in order: clone size, J gene, V gene, D gene, CDR3 DNA, CDR3 protein. A D gene is named only where the DNA matches it firmly. For some rows the clone size is stated as once, few or many, or as a class when expanded; others skip it.

. TRBJ2-7 TRBV13 TRBD1 TGTGCCAGCAGCGCAACCGGGACAGGGAGTATTAGCTCCTACGAGCAGTACTTC CASSATGTGSISSYEQYF
. TRBJ2-2 TRBV7-9 . TGTGCCAGCAGCTTAAACACATTTAATACCGGGGAGCTGTTTTTT CASSLNTFNTGELFF
. TRBJ1-4 TRBV11-2 . TGTGCCAGCAGCTTAGGATCAGATGAAAAACTGTTTTTT CASSLGSDEKLFF
. TRBJ2-2 TRBV2 . TGTGCCAGCAGAATAAACACCGGGGAGCTGTTTTTT CASRINTGELFF
. TRBJ2-1 TRBV4-2 . TGTGCCAGCAGTCCCCCGGAGGCCCCGAGTCGGGATGAGCAGTTCTTC CASSPPEAPSRDEQFF
. TRBJ2-3 TRBV2 . TGTGCCAGCGCTCTAGATAGGGGAGGACAGGCGAGCACAGATACGCAGTATTTT CASALDRGGQASTDTQYF
. TRBJ2-7 TRBV2 TRBD1 TGTGCCAGCAGGCCCACAGGGGAGAGCTCCTACGAGCAGTACTTC CASRPTGESSYEQYF
. TRBJ1-6 TRBV6-5 . TGTGCCAGCAGGCCTAGCTATGGGGATTCACCCCTCCACTTT CASRPSYGDSPLHF
. TRBJ1-1 TRBV11-2 TRBD1 TGTGCCAGCAGCGCCCAGACAGGGGGAGGAACTGAAGCTTTCTTT CASSAQTGGGTEAFF
. TRBJ1-6 TRBV28 TRBD1 TGTGCCAGCAGTTGGAGGGACAGGGACAATTCACCCCTCCACTTT CASSWRDRDNSPLHF
. TRBJ2-3 TRBV7-9 TRBD2 TGTGCCAGCAGCTTAATCATCGGACTAGCGAGAAACACAGATACGCAGTATTTT CASSLIIGLARNTDTQYF
. TRBJ2-3 TRBV6-5 TRBD2 TGTGCCAGCAGTTCAACTCGGGCGGGGGGTACAGATACGCAGTATTTT CASSSTRAGGTDTQYF
. TRBJ2-3 TRBV2 . TGTGCCAGCAGTGGAGAGGGTGGCACAGATACGCAGTATTTT CASSGEGGTDTQYF
. TRBJ2-3 TRBV7-9 TRBD2 TGTGCCAGCAGCGCCGCCCGACTAGCGGGACCCACAGATACGCAGTATTTT CASSAARLAGPTDTQYF
. TRBJ2-7 TRBV5-5 . TGTGCCAGCAGCTTGCAGGTTCGACCCTACGAGCAGTACTTC CASSLQVRPYEQYF
. TRBJ1-1 TRBV4-1 . TGCGCCAGCAGCCAGCAAACAGGGAATGCTTTCTTT CASSQQTGNAFF
. TRBJ1-5 TRBV19 TRBD1 TGTGCCACCAGGGGACAGGGTATCGTCAATCAGCCCCAGCATTTT CATRGQGIVNQPQHF
few TRBJ1-5 TRBV19 . TGTGCCAGTAAGGCGGGGAATCAGCCCCAGCATTTT CASKAGNQPQHF
. TRBJ1-4 TRBV29-1 . TGCAGCGTTGGGGGGGTTAATGAAAAACTGTTTTTT CSVGGVNEKLFF
. TRBJ2-2 TRBV18 TRBD2 TGTGCCAGCTCACCACCTACAGCGGGGGACTTCACCGGGGAGCTGTTTTTT CASSPPTAGDFTGELFF
. TRBJ2-7 TRBV2 . TGTGCCAGCAGTCCGCTACCCTACGAGCAGTACTTC CASSPLPYEQYF
. TRBJ2-1 TRBV10-1 TRBD2 TGCGCCAGCAGTGCGCTCGGACTAGCGCAGTTCTTC CASSALGLAQFF
. TRBJ1-4 TRBV7-2 . TGTGCCAGCTCCCCGGGGGGAGGTAATGAAAAACTGTTTTTT CASSPGGGNEKLFF
. TRBJ2-1 TRBV7-8 TRBD1 TGTGCCAGCAGCTTAGGGGGACAGGGTTTGTTCTTC CASSLGGQGLFF
. TRBJ2-1 TRBV5-3 TRBD1 TGTGCCAGACGTCCGTACAGGGGGCAGAATGAGCAGTTCTTC CARRPYRGQNEQFF
. TRBJ1-2 TRBV6-5 . TGTGCCGCAGACAGAGCCGGCCTTGGCTACACCTTC CAADRAGLGYTF
. TRBJ2-5 TRBV6-5 TRBD2 TGTGCCAGCAGTTACGAGCGGGGGGGAGGAGAGACCCAGTACTTC CASSYERGGGETQYF
. TRBJ1-1 TRBV10-3 . TGTGCCATCACCGAGGGGGTAGGGTACACTGAAGCTTTCTTT CAITEGVGYTEAFF
. TRBJ2-7 TRBV7-2 TRBD2 TGTGCCAGCAGCGAAAGATCCGGGACTACCTACGAGCAGTACTTC CASSERSGTTYEQYF
. TRBJ2-5 TRBV11-2 TRBD2 TGTGCCAGCAGCTTAATGGCTAGCGGAAACCAAGAGACCCAGTACTTC CASSLMASGNQETQYF
. TRBJ1-1 TRBV28 . TGTGCCAGCAGCTCTCCAGGCGAGAACACTGAAGCTTTCTTT CASSSPGENTEAFF
. TRBJ2-7 TRBV19 TRBD1 TGTGCCAGTAGTATACTGGGACAGGGTCGGTACGAGCAGTACTTC CASSILGQGRYEQYF
. TRBJ1-5 TRBV6-5 . TGTGCCAGCAGTCCGACGGGGGATAGCAATCAGCCCCAGCATTTT CASSPTGDSNQPQHF
. TRBJ2-1 TRBV5-1 . TGCGCCAGCAGCTTAAACGGGGAGGACAATGAGCAGTTCTTC CASSLNGEDNEQFF
. TRBJ2-1 TRBV18 TRBD1 TGTGCCAGCTCACCACCGGGACAGTACAATGAGCAGTTCTTC CASSPPGQYNEQFF
. TRBJ2-1 TRBV19 . TGTGCCAGTAGTCCTTCCGGGACTCTCTCCTACAATGAGCAGTTCTTC CASSPSGTLSYNEQFF